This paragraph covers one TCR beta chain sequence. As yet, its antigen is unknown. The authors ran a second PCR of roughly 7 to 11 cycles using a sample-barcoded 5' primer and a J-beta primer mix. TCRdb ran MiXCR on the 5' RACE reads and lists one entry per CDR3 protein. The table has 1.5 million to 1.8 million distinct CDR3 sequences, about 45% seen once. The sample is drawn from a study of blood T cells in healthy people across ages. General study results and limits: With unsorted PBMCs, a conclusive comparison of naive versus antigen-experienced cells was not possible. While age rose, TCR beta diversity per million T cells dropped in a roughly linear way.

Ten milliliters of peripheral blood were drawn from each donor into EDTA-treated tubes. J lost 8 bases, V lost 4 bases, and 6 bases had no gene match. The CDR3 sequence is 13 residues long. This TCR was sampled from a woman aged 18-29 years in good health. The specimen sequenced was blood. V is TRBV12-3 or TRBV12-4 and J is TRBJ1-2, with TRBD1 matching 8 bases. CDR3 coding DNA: TGTGCCAGCAGTTCAGGGGGCGCTTGGGGCTACACCTTC. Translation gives CASSSGGAWGYTF.